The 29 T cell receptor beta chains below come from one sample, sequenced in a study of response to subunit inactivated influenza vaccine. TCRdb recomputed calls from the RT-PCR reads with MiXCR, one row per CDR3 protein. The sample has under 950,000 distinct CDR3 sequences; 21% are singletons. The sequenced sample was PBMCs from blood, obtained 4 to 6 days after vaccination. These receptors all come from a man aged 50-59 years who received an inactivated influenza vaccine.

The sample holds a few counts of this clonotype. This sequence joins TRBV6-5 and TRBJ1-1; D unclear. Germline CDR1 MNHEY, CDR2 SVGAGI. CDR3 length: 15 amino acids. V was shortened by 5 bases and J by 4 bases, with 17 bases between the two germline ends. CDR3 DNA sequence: TGTGCCAGCAGTAACGACCGCCAAGGCGGCACTGAAGCTTTCTTT. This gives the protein CASSNDRQGGTEAFF.

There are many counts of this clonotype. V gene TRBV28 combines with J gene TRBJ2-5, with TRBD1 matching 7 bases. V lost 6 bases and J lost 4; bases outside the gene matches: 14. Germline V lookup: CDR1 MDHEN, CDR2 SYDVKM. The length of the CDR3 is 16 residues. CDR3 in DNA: TGTGCCAGCAGACTATTACAGACAGGGTCTTCAGAGACCCAGTACTTC. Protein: CASRLLQTGSSETQYF.

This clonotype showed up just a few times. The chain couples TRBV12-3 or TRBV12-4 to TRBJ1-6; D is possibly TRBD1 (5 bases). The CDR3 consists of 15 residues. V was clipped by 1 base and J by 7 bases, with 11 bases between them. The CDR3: CASSLGGRANSPLHF. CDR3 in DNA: TGTGCCAGCAGTTTAGGAGGCAGGGCGAATTCACCCCTCCACTTT.

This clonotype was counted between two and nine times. The CDR3: CASSYGPTNEQFF. The CDR3 nucleotides are TGTGCCAGCAGTTATGGTCCTACCAATGAGCAGTTCTTC. This chain joins TRBV6-2 or TRBV6-3 and TRBJ2-1; D unresolved. Germline loops: CDR1 MNHEY, CDR2 SVGEGT. V dropped 3 bases and J dropped 6 bases, with 9 bases sitting between them. The CDR3 length is 13 residues.

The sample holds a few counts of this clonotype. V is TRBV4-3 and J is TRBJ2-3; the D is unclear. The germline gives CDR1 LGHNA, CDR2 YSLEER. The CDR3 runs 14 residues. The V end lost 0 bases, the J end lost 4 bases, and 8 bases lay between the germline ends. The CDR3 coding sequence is TGCGCCAGCAGCCAAGATCTGGTTTCAGATACGCAGTATTTT. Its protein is CASSQDLVSDTQYF.

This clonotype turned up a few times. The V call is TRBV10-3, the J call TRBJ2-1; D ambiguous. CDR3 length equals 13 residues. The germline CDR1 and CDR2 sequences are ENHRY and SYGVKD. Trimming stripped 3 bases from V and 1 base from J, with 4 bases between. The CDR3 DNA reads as TGTGCCATCAGTGACGGTTCCTACAATGAGCAGTTCTTC. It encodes CAISDGSYNEQFF.

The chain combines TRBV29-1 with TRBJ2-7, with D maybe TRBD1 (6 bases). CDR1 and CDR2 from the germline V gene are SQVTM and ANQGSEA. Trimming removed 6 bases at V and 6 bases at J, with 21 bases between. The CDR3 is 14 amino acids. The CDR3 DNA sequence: TGCAGCGTGAGGGGCCTTGCAGGGGTCAGCGAGCAGTACTTC. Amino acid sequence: CSVRGLAGVSEQYF.

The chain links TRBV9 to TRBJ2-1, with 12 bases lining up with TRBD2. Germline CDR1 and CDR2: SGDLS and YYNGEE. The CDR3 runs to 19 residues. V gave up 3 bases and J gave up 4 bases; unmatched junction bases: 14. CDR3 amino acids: CASSALGLAGTTSYNEQFF. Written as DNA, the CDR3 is TGTGCCAGCAGCGCCCTCGGACTAGCGGGAACTACAAGTTACAATGAGCAGTTCTTC. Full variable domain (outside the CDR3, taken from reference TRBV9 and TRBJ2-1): DSGVTQTPKHLITATGQRVTLRCSPRSGDLSVYWYQQSLDQGLQFLIQYYNGEERAKGNILERFSAQQFPDLHSELNLSSLELGDSALYFCASSALGLAGTTSYNEQFFGPGTRLTVL.

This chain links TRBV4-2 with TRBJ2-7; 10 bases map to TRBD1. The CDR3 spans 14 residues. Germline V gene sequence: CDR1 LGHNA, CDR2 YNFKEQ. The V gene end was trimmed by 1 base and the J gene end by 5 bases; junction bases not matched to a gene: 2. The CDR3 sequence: CASSQGGQGNEQYF. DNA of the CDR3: TGTGCCAGCAGCCAAGGGGGACAGGGGAACGAGCAGTACTTC.

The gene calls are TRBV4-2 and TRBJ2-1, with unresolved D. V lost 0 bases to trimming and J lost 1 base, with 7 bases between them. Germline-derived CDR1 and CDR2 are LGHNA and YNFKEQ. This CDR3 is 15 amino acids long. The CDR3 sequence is CASSQDRRSYNEQFF. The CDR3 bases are TGTGCCAGCAGCCAAGATAGGAGATCCTACAATGAGCAGTTCTTC.

The CDR3 protein is CASSQDNQRGASYEQYF. DNA for the CDR3: TGCGCCAGCAGCCAAGATAATCAGCGGGGGGCCTCCTACGAGCAGTACTTC. This chain links TRBV4-1 with TRBJ2-7; 9 bases map to TRBD2. Germline lookup yields CDR1 MGHRA and CDR2 YSYEKL. This CDR3 spans 17 amino acids. The junction had 6 bases not matched to a gene; V was cut back by 0 bases and J by 0 bases.

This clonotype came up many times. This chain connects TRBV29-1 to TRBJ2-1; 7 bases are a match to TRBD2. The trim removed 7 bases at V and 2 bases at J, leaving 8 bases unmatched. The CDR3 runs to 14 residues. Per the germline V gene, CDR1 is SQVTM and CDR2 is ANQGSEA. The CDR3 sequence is CSGEGLLPYNEQFF. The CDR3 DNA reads TGCAGCGGGGAGGGACTCCTGCCCTACAATGAGCAGTTCTTC.

CDR3 residues: CASSLGQGTANEKLFF. The CDR3 bases are TGTGCCAGCAGCTTGGGGCAGGGGACGGCTAATGAAAAACTGTTTTTT. The V gene is TRBV7-6, the J gene TRBJ1-4; TRBD1 is a possible D gene (6 bases). Germline CDR1 SGHVS, CDR2 FNYEAQ. This CDR3 comprises 16 residues. The V end lost 3 bases, the J end lost 3 bases, and 14 bases lay between the germline ends.

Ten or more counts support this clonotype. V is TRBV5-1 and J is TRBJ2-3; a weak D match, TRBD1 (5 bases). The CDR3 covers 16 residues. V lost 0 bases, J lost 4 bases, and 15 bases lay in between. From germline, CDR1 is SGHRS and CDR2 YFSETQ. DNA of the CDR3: TGCGCCAGCAGCTTGGAGCTGGGCAGGGCCTCAGATACGCAGTATTTT. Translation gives CASSLELGRASDTQYF. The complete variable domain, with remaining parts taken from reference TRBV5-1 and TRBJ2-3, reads KAGVTQTPRYLIKTRGQQVTLSCSPISGHRSVSWYQQTPGQGLQFLFEYFSETQRNKGNFPGRFSGRQFSNSRSEMNVSTLELGDSALYLCASSLELGRASDTQYFGPGTRLTVL.

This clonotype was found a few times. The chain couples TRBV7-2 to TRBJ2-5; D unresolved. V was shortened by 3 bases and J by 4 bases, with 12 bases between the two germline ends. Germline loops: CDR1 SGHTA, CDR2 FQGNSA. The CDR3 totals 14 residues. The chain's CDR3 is CASSLGSISETQYF. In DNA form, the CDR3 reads TGTGCCAGCAGCTTGGGTAGTATTTCAGAGACCCAGTACTTC.

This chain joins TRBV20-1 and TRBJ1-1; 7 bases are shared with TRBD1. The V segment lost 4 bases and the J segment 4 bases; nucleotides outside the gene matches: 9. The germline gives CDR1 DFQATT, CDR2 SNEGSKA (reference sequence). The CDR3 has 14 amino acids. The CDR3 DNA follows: TGCAGTGCTATAGCACAGGGGAGGGGCACTGAAGCTTTCTTT. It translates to CSAIAQGRGTEAFF.

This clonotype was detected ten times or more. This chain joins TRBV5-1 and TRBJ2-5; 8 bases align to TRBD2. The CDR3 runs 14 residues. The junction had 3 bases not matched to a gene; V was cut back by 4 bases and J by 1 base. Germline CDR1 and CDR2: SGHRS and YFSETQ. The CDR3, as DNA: TGCGCCAGCAGCGGTAGCGGGGTCCAAGAGACCCAGTACTTC. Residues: CASSGSGVQETQYF. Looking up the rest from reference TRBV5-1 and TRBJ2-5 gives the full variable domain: KAGVTQTPRYLIKTRGQQVTLSCSPISGHRSVSWYQQTPGQGLQFLFEYFSETQRNKGNFPGRFSGRQFSNSRSEMNVSTLELGDSALYLCASSGSGVQETQYFGPGTRLLVL.

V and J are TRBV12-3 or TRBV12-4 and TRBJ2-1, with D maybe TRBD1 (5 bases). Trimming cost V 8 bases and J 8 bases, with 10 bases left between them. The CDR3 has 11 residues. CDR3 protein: CASQRGHEQFF. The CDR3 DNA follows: TGTGCCAGCCAAAGGGGCCATGAGCAGTTCTTC.

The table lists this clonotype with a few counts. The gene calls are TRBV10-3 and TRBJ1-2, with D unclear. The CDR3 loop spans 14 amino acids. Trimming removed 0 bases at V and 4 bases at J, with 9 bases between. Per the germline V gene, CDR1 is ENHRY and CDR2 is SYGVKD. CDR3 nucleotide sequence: TGTGCCATCAGTGAGTCGGCGCTTATCTATGGCTACACCTTC. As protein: CAISESALIYGYTF.

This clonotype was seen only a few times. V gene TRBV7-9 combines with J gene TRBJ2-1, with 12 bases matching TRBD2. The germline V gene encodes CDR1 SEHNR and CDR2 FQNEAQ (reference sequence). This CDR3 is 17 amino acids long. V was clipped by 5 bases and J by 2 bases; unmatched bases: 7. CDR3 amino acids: CASSRYGLAGTYNEQFF. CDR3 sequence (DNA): TGTGCCAGCAGCCGATATGGACTAGCGGGAACCTACAATGAGCAGTTCTTC. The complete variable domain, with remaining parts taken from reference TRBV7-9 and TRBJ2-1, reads DTGVSQNPRHKITKRGQNVTFRCDPISEHNRLYWYRQTLGQGPEFLTYFQNEAQLEKSRLLSDRFSAERPKGSFSTLEIQRTEQGDSAMYLCASSRYGLAGTYNEQFFGPGTRLTVL.

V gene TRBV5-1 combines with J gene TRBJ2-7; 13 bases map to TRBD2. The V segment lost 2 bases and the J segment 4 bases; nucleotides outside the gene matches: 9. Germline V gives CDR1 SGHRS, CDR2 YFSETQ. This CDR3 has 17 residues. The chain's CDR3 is CASSFGLAGAQGYEQYF. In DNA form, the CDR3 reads TGCGCCAGCAGCTTTGGACTAGCGGGGGCCCAGGGTTACGAGCAGTACTTC.

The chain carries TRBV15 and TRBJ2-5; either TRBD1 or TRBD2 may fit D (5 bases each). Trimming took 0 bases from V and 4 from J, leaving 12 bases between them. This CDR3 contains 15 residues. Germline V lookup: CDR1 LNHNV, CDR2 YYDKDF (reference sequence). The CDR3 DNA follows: TGTGCCACCAGCAGAGATTCGGGACCTGGAGAGACCCAGTACTTC. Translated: CATSRDSGPGETQYF. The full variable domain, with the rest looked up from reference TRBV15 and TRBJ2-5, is DAMVIQNPRYQVTQFGKPVTLSCSQTLNHNVMYWYQQKSSQAPKLLFHYYDKDFNNEADTPDNFQSRRPNTSFCFLDIRSPGLGDTAMYLCATSRDSGPGETQYFGPGTRLLVL.

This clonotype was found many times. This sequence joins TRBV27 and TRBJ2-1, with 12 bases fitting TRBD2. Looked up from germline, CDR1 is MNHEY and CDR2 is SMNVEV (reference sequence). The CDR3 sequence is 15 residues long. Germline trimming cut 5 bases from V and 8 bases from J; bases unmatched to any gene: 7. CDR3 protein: CASSLLAGGPYEQFF. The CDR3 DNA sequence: TGTGCCAGCAGTCTCCTAGCGGGAGGGCCATATGAGCAGTTCTTC.

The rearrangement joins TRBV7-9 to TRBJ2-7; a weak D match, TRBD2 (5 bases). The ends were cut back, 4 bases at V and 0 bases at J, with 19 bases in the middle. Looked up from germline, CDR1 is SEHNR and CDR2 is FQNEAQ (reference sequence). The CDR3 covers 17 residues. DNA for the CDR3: TGTGCCAGCAGCTCAGATCTAAGAGCGGCAATCTCCTACGAGCAGTACTTC. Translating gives CASSSDLRAAISYEQYF.

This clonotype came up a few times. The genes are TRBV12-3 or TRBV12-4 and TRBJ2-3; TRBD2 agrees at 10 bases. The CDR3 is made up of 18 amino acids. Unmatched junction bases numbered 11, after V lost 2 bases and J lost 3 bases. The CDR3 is CASSLTRQQTSGTDTQYF. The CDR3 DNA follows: TGTGCCAGCAGTTTAACCCGCCAGCAGACTAGCGGGACAGATACGCAGTATTTT.

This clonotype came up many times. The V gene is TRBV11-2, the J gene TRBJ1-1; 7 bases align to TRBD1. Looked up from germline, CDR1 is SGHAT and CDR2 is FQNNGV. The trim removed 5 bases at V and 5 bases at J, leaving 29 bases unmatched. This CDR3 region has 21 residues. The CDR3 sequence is CASSPKPSAGQLIFGGTEAFF. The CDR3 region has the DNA TGTGCCAGCAGCCCAAAACCCTCCGCGGGACAGCTCATTTTCGGAGGGACTGAAGCTTTCTTT.

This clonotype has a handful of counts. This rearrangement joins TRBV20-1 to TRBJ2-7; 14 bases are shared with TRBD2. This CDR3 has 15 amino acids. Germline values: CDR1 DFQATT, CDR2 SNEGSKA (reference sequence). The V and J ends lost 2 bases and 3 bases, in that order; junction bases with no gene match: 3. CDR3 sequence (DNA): TGCAGTGCTAGATCGACTAGCGGGAGGGACTACGAGCAGTACTTC. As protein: CSARSTSGRDYEQYF.

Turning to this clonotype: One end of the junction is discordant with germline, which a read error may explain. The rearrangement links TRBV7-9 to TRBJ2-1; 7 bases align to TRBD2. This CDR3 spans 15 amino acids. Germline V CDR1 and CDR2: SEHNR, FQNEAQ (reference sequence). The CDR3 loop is CASNLVGTNYNEQFF. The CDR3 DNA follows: TGTGCCAGCAACTTAGTCGGGACTAACTACAATGAGCAGTTCTTC.

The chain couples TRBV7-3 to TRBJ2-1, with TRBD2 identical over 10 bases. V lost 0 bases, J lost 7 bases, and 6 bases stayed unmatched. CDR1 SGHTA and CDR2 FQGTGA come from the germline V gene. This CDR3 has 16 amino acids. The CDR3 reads CASSLTSGRPGNEQFF. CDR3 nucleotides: TGTGCCAGCAGCTTAACTAGCGGGAGGCCCGGAAATGAGCAGTTCTTC.